The 14 T cell receptor beta chains reported below all come from one sample, sequenced in a study of cytomegalovirus exposure and HLA in healthy donors. The PCR had 60 Vbeta and 13 Jbeta primers. Profiled with immunoSEQ multiplex PCR; TCRdb holds only in-frame clones, not every one. The sample has some 200,000 clones, 60% to 85% seen once. Specimen: PBMCs. All receptors come from a man aged 35 to 55 in good health and CMV-seronegative.

The V gene is TRBV18, the J gene TRBJ1-2, with 7 bases fitting TRBD1. V lost 5 bases and J lost 6; bases outside the gene matches: 12. The germline V gene encodes CDR1 KGHSH and CDR2 LQKENI. CDR3 length: 15 residues. The CDR3 reads CASSSFTSGGHGYTF. The DNA for the CDR3 is TGTGCCAGCTCATCCTTTACCTCAGGGGGGCATGGCTACACCTTC.

This clone was detected only once. The chain joins TRBV5-1 to TRBJ2-1; 9 bases match TRBD2. Germline CDR1 is SGHRS and CDR2 is YFSETQ. V shed 0 bases and J 6 bases; nucleotides not matched to a gene: 4. This CDR3 has 15 residues. The CDR3 region is CASSLEAGGSNEQFF. The DNA of the CDR3 is TGCGCCAGCAGCTTGGAAGCGGGAGGTTCCAATGAGCAGTTCTTC.

This clone was counted a few times. This CDR3 is CASSLTIGTYEQYF. The DNA for the CDR3 is TGTGCCAGCAGCTTGACAATTGGCACCTACGAGCAGTACTTC. This sequence joins TRBV5-6 and TRBJ2-7; D gene ambiguous. The V end was cut by 1 base, the J end by 2 bases, with 10 bases between. Per germline, CDR1 SGHDT and CDR2 YYEEEE. CDR3 length: 14 amino acids. Based on the CDR3 plus reference TRBV5-6 and TRBJ2-7, the full variable domain is DAGVTQSPTHLIKTRGQQVTLRCSPKSGHDTVSWYQQALGQGPQFIFQYYEEEERQRGNFPDRFSGHQFPNYSSELNVNALLLGDSALYLCASSLTIGTYEQYFGPGTRLTVT.

The rearrangement joins TRBV7-3 to TRBJ2-1; 10 bases align to TRBD2. The CDR3 extends over 20 amino acids. V lost 4 bases, J lost 0 bases, and 15 bases stayed unmatched. Germline CDR1 reads SGHTA; CDR2 reads FQGTGA. The CDR3 loop is CASSSPSGSSGFLSYNEQFF. The DNA for the CDR3 is TGTGCCAGCAGCTCGCCTAGCGGGAGTTCGGGTTTCCTCTCCTACAATGAGCAGTTCTTC.

This rearrangement joins TRBV5-6 to TRBJ2-3; 7 bases match TRBD1. The CDR3 spans 14 residues. Germline V gives CDR1 SGHDT, CDR2 YYEEEE. V shed 1 base, J shed 4 bases, and the junction held 3 bases outside the gene matches. Here the CDR3 DNA reads TGTGCCAGCAGCTTGCCCGACAGGGCAGATACGCAGTATTTT. Encoded protein: CASSLPDRADTQYF.

The gene calls are TRBV27 and TRBJ2-3; 8 nucleotides match TRBD2. Germline V CDR1 and CDR2: MNHEY, SMNVEV (reference sequence). The CDR3 has 16 amino acids. Losses at the gene ends were 1 base for V and 6 bases for J; bases not matched to a gene: 9. This CDR3 reads CASSLWGGGFLDTQYF. The CDR3 coding sequence is TGTGCCAGCAGTTTATGGGGCGGGGGGTTCTTGGATACGCAGTATTTT.

This clone was counted between two and nine times. This chain connects TRBV18 to TRBJ2-5; weak D call: TRBD1 (5 bases). Trimming cost V 2 bases and J 3 bases, with 10 bases left between them. Germline V gene lookup returns CDR1 KGHSH and CDR2 LQKENI. This CDR3 is 14 amino acids long. This CDR3 is CASSPKGLKETQYF. The DNA of the CDR3 is TGTGCCAGCTCACCAAAGGGGCTGAAAGAGACCCAGTACTTC.

J is TRBJ1-1 and V is TRBV4-2; TRBD1 matches at 9 bases. Germline V gene sequence: CDR1 LGHNA, CDR2 YNFKEQ. V dropped 3 bases and J dropped 6; count of bases not matched to a gene: 5. This CDR3 is 14 amino acids long. CDR3 protein: CASSHSGTGSEAFF. The CDR3 nucleotides read TGTGCCAGCAGCCATTCCGGGACAGGGTCTGAAGCTTTCTTT.

The count of this clone is one. The chain combines TRBV7-9 with TRBJ2-7; no firm D call. With 4 bases removed from V and 4 bases from J, the gap between germline ends came to 8 bases. Germline CDR1 is SEHNR and CDR2 is FQNEAQ (reference sequence). The CDR3 has 12 amino acids. This chain's CDR3 is CASSSVSYEQYF. DNA of the CDR3: TGTGCCAGCAGCTCCGTCAGTTACGAGCAGTACTTC.

This chain links TRBV15 with TRBJ2-5; a possible D gene is TRBD2 (6 bases). CDR3 length equals 13 residues. The germline V gene encodes CDR1 LNHNV and CDR2 YYDKDF (reference sequence). Deletions cut 8 bases from V and 0 bases from J, with 10 bases between. The CDR3 region has the DNA TGTGCCACCCGTCCGGGAGACCAAGAGACCCAGTACTTC. This sequence encodes CATRPGDQETQYF.

This chain uses TRBV4-1 with TRBJ1-2, with D possibly matching TRBD1 (5 bases). The V end was cut by 2 bases, the J end by 1 base, with 8 bases between. CDR1 is MGHRA and CDR2 is YSYEKL in the germline V gene. This CDR3 has 14 residues. CDR3 bases: TGCGCCAGCAGCCAAACGACAGTTAACTATGGCTACACCTTC. This gives the protein CASSQTTVNYGYTF.

The chain uses TRBV13 and TRBJ2-3, with D tentatively TRBD2 (6 bases). Germline CDR1 is PRHDT and CDR2 is FYEKMQ (reference sequence). V was cut by 0 bases and J by 4 bases, with 14 bases left in between. The CDR3 extends over 16 amino acids. The CDR3 DNA reads TGTGCCAGCAGCTTAGGGGCGGGGTCTTTACCAGATACGCAGTATTTT. Amino acid sequence: CASSLGAGSLPDTQYF.

With regard to this clone: Other DNA sequences in this sample translate to the same CDR3. V and J are TRBV7-2 and TRBJ2-3; possibly TRBD1 for D (5 bases). The CDR3 sequence is 12 residues long. CDR1 and CDR2 from the germline V gene are SGHTA and FQGNSA. V lost 5 bases, J lost 7 bases, and 10 bases lay in between. The CDR3 region has the DNA TGTGCCAGCAGCCCGCAGGGTAATACGCAGTATTTT. Protein product: CASSPQGNTQYF.

The rearrangement links TRBV5-8 to TRBJ2-2; no definite D call. This CDR3 spans 14 amino acids. CDR1 and CDR2 (germline): SGHTS, YDEGEE. Trimming took off 1 base at V and 2 bases at J, with 6 bases between the two ends. Here the CDR3 reads CASSLFLNTGELFF. The CDR3 nucleotides read TGTGCCAGCAGCTTGTTCTTAAACACCGGGGAGCTGTTTTTT.